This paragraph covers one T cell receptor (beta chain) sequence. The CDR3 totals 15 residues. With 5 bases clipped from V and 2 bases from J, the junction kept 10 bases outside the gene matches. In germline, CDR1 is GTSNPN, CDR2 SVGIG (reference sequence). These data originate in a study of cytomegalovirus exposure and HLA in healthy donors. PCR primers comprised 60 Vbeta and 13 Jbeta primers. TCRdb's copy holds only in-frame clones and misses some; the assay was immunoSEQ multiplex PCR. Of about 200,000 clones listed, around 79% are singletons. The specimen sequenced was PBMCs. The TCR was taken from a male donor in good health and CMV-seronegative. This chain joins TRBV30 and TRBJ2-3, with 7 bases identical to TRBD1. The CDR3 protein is CAWGSDRAATDTQYF. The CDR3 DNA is TGTGCCTGGGGGTCAGACAGGGCAGCCACAGATACGCAGTATTTT. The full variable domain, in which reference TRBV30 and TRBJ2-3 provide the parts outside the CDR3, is SQTIHQWPATLVQPVGSPLSLECTVEGTSNPNLYWYRQAAGRGLQLLFYSVGIGQISSEVPQNLSASRPQDRQFILSSKKLLLSDSGFYLCAWGSDRAATDTQYFGPGTRLTVL.